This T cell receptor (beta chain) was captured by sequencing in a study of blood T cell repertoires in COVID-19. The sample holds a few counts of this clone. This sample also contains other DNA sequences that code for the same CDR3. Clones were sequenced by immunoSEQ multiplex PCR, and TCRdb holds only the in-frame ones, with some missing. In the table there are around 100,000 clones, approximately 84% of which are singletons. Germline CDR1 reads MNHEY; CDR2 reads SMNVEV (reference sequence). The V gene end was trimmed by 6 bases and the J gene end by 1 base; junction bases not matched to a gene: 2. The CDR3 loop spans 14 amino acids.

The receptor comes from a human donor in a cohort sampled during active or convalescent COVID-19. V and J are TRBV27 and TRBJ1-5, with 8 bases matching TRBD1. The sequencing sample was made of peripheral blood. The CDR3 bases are TGTGCCAGCAGGACAGGGGCGAGCAATCAGCCCCAGCATTTT. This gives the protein CASRTGASNQPQHF.